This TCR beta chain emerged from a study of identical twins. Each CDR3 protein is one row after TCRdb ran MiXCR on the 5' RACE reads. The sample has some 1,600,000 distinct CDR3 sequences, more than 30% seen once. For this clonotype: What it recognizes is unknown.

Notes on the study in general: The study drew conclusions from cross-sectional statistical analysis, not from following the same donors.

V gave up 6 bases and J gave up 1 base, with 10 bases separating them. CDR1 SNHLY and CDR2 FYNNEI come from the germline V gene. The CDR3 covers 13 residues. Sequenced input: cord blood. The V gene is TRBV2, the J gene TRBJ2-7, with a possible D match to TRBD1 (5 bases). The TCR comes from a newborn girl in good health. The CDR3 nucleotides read TGTGCCAGCAGGGATGACAGTTCCTACGAGCAGTACTTC. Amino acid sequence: CASRDDSSYEQYF. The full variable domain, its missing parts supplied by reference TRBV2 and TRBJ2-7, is EPEVTQTPSHQVTQMGQEVILRCVPISNHLYFYWYRQILGQKVEFLVSFYNNEISEKSEIFDDQFSVERPDGSNFTLKIRSTKLEDSAMYFCASRDDSSYEQYFGPGTRLTVT.